This record looks at one T cell receptor (beta chain) sequence and its context. Its antigen remains unidentified. The data originate from a study of T cell repertoires in cytomegalovirus infection. About the study: Signatures in public TCR beta sequences pointed to both CMV infection and matching HLA type. Findings and limits, study-wide: The study found HLA-C-restricted CMV-specific TCR beta clonotypes dominating the ex vivo response.

TCRdb re-called the reads with MiXCR, one entry per CDR3 protein. The sample carries 350,000 to 550,000 distinct CDR3 sequences, about 33% recorded once. This CDR3 has 12 amino acids. V lost 3 bases and J 0 bases, leaving 4 bases between the germline ends. Germline CDR1 and CDR2: DFQATT and SNEGSKA (reference sequence). The V call is TRBV20-1, the J call TRBJ2-3; D is ambiguous. The sequence derives from a human donor in good health (CMV status not recorded). Some clones in this sample may be carry-over from other donors' samples. The specimen was PBMCs. In DNA, the CDR3 is TGCAGTGCTAGTGATAGCACAGATACGCAGTATTTT. Translation gives CSASDSTDTQYF.